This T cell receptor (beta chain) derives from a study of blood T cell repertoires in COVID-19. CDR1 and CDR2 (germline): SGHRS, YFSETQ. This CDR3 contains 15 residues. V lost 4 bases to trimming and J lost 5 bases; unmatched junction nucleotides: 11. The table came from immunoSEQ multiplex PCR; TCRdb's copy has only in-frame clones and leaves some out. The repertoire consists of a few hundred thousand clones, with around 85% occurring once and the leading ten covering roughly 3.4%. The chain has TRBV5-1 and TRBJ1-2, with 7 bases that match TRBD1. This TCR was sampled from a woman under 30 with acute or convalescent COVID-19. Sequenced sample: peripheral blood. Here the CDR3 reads CASSPQGGNGYGYTF. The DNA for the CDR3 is TGCGCCAGCAGCCCCCAAGGGGGCAATGGGTATGGCTACACCTTC. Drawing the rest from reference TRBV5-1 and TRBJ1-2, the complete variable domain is KAGVTQTPRYLIKTRGQQVTLSCSPISGHRSVSWYQQTPGQGLQFLFEYFSETQRNKGNFPGRFSGRQFSNSRSEMNVSTLELGDSALYLCASSPQGGNGYGYTFGSGTRLTVV.